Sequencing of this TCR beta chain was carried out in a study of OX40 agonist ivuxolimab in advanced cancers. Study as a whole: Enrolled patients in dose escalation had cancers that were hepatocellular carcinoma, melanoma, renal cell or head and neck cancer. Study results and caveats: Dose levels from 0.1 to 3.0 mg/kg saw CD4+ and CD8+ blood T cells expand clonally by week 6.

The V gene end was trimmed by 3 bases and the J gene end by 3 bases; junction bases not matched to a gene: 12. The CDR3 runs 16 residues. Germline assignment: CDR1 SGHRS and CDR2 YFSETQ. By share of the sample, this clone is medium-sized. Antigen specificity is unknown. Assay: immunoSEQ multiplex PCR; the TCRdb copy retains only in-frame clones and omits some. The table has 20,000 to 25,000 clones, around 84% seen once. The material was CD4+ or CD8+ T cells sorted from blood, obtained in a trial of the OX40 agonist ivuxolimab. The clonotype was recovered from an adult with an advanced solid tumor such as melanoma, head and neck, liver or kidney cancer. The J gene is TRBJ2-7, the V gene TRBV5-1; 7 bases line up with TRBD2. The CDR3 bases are TGCGCCAGCAGCTCAAACCCCGGGACTACTCACTACGAGCAGTACTTC. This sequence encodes CASSSNPGTTHYEQYF.